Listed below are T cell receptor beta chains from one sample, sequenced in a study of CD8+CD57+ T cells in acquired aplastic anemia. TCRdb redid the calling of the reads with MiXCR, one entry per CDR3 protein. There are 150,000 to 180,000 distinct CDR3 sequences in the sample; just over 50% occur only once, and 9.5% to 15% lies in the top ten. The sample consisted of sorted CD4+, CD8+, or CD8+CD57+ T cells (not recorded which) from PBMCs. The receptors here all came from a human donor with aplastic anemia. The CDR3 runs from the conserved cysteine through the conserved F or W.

CASSIGRGSNTEAFF | TRBV19 | 15
CATSRDRETSPLHF | TRBV15 | 14
CASSLAQDTSPLHF | TRBV7-9 | 14
CSQAASTEAFF | TRBV29-1 | 11
CASSLLRTGGEQYF | TRBV27 | 14
CASSPGAGDGKLFF | TRBV9 | 14
CAIRPSGDAYEQYF | TRBV10-3 | 14
CASSPQTSGGADTQYF | TRBV7-3 | 16
CASSLAGIDTQYF | TRBV7-9 | 13
CASSQDGSGTVNEKLFF | TRBV4-2 | 17
CASTGTSGDTGELFF | TRBV2 | 15
CASSSYGQLSEQFF | TRBV27 | 14
CASRSQTSNQPQHF | TRBV2 | 14
CASSAEGGGSGVEQYF | TRBV2 | 16
CSAVKTGVGTEAFF | TRBV20-1 | 14
CASSSGPSRKQYF | TRBV11-3 | 13
CASRRAGANTGELFF | TRBV5-1 | 15
CATSRTGTGYEQYF | TRBV15 | 14
CASSLDGGVYEQYF | TRBV5-4 | 14
CASSLAGGQGTEAFF | TRBV5-1 | 15
CAITAGQGDYGYTF | TRBV10-3 | 14
CAISEGEPGGYTF | TRBV10-3 | 13
CATQGLAGASYNEQFF | TRBV9 | 16
CSARDGVNEQFF | TRBV20-1 | 12
CSAKPPGQGSADYGYTF | TRBV20-1 | 17
CSQDQGSGANVPTF | TRBV20-1 | 14
CASSLGGSPEQYF | TRBV7-2 | 13
CASSQDSGGTGANVLTF | TRBV4-2 | 17
CATTAGTPNTEAFF | TRBV25-1 | 14
CSASSLGTGELFF | TRBV20-1 | 13
CASSPTGTSGDTQYF | TRBV13 | 15
CASMGRVNTEAFF | TRBV2 | 13
CASSFRQDTEAFF | TRBV27 | 13
CASSLAVGPGELFF | TRBV5-1 | 14
CASSYTGLDNQPQHF | TRBV6-5 | 15
CSARGPQGQGQFF | TRBV20-1 | 13
CASSRAGEASYEQYF | TRBV19 | 15
CASSVAGGYPYNEQFF | TRBV9 | 16
CAITEGGYTEAFF | TRBV2 | 13
CASSSGTVTYEQYF | TRBV5-6 | 14
CSARVSGGGGANYEQYF | TRBV20-1 | 17
CASRDRYQETQYF | TRBV7-8 | 13
CASSLWRGGEYNEQSF | TRBV7-6 | 16
CAISDDQYF | TRBV10-3 | 9
CASSLVGTGYSPLHF | TRBV5-6 | 15
CAISTSGSYNEQYF | TRBV10-1 | 14
CASSPRQGMNTEAFF | TRBV18 | 15
CATSDGTQETQYF | TRBV24-1 | 13
CASGNGGNTGELFF | TRBV2 | 14
CSVGQAYEQYF | TRBV29-1 | 11
CASSLSLADYEQYF | TRBV7-8 | 14
CASSLNFGQNTEAFF | TRBV7-6 | 15
CSAVSPGLCSGANVLTF | TRBV29-1 | 17
CSAQTVNTEAFF | TRBV20-1 | 12
CASSQVSSAEAFF | TRBV4-2 | 13
CASSVESRWSGNEQFF | TRBV9 | 16
CASSHRARELFF | TRBV7-9 | 12
CASSVLNTEAFF | TRBV19 | 12
CAIRTGSGDTQYF | TRBV10-3 | 13